A single sample gave rise to the 8 T cell receptor beta chains below, sequenced in a study of T cell repertoires in cytomegalovirus infection. TCRdb used MiXCR to reprocess the reads, holding one entry per CDR3 protein. The data contain 150,000 to 200,000 distinct CDR3 sequences, approximately 15% of them singletons. The sequenced material came from PBMCs. These receptors were obtained from a human donor in good health (CMV status not recorded). Some clones in this sample may be carry-over from other donors' samples.

This clonotype appeared a few times. The J gene is TRBJ1-5, the V gene TRBV6-1, with 8 bases that match TRBD1. V lost 6 bases, J lost 7 bases, and 8 bases stayed unmatched. Germline CDR1 and CDR2: MNHNS and SASEGT. CDR3 length: 14 amino acids. The DNA of the CDR3 is TGTGCCAGCAGACCGACAGGGGAAAGACAGCCCCAGCATTTT. Encoded protein: CASRPTGERQPQHF.

This sequence joins TRBV19 and TRBJ2-3; 7 nucleotides match TRBD2. J was trimmed by 8 bases and V by 7 bases; bases with no gene match: 6. Germline V gives CDR1 LNHDA, CDR2 SQIVND (reference sequence). CDR3 size: 12 residues. This chain's CDR3 is CASKASGITQYF. Written as DNA, the CDR3 is TGTGCCAGTAAGGCTAGCGGAATTACGCAGTATTTT.

This chain uses TRBV28 with TRBJ2-2, with D tentatively TRBD2 (5 bases). Germline-derived CDR1 and CDR2 are MDHEN and SYDVKM. V lost 5 bases, J lost 1 base, and 17 bases lay in between. CDR3 size: 17 residues. CDR3 nucleotides: TGTGCCAGCAGTGGGGTTGGCCCCCGGGGGAACACCGGGGAGCTGTTTTTT. Translated: CASSGVGPRGNTGELFF.

This clonotype was seen repeatedly, ten times or more. The chain links TRBV7-8 to TRBJ1-2, with 8 bases aligning to TRBD1. The CDR3 consists of 15 residues. Germline trimming cut 5 bases from V and 2 bases from J; bases unmatched to any gene: 7. Per germline, CDR1 SGHVS and CDR2 FQNEAQ. CDR3 sequence reads: CASSTRTGLNYGYTF. DNA for the CDR3: TGTGCCAGCAGCACGCGGACAGGGCTCAACTATGGCTACACCTTC. Based on the CDR3 plus reference TRBV7-8 and TRBJ1-2, the full variable domain is GAGVSQSPRYKVAKRGQDVALRCDPISGHVSLFWYQQALGQGPEFLTYFQNEAQLDKSGLPSDRFFAERPEGSVSTLKIQRTQQEDSAVYLCASSTRTGLNYGYTFGSGTRLTVV.

The chain combines TRBV29-1 with TRBJ2-5; D is uncertain. The CDR3 sequence is 12 residues long. Trimming stripped 7 bases from V and 2 bases from J, with 11 bases between. Germline V gene sequence: CDR1 SQVTM, CDR2 ANQGSEA. DNA of the CDR3: TGCAGCGGTGGGCAGAAACAAGAGACCCAGTACTTC. This translates into CSGGQKQETQYF.

In DNA, the CDR3 is TGTGCCAGCAGCTTTTCGACCGTGGGTAATTCACCCCTCCACTTT. Amino acids: CASSFSTVGNSPLHF. J is TRBJ1-6 and V is TRBV7-3; D gene unclear. The CDR3 sequence is 15 residues long. V was trimmed by 3 bases and J by 6 bases, leaving 12 bases between them. Germline values: CDR1 SGHTA, CDR2 FQGTGA.

This rearrangement joins TRBV20-1 to TRBJ2-7; either TRBD1 or TRBD2 may supply D (5 bases each). The CDR3 length is 15 residues. Germline V gene lookup returns CDR1 DFQATT and CDR2 SNEGSKA (reference sequence). Trimming shortened V by 0 bases and J by 0 bases, and 12 bases separated the two germline ends. The CDR3: CSARDWAGSSYEQYF. As DNA, the CDR3 is TGCAGTGCTAGAGATTGGGCAGGGAGCTCCTACGAGCAGTACTTC.

This clonotype was seen many times. The chain is built from TRBV11-2 and TRBJ1-4; perhaps TRBD1 as D (5 bases). This CDR3 comprises 14 residues. Germline loops: CDR1 SGHAT, CDR2 FQNNGV. V was pared by 5 bases and J by 8 bases, with 15 bases between. As DNA, the CDR3 is TGTGCCAGCAGCCAAGGGGTGTATAGAGAAAAACTGTTTTTT. Encoded protein: CASSQGVYREKLFF.